The rows below give T cell receptor beta chains drawn from one sample of a study of blood T cell repertoires in COVID-19. Sequenced by immunoSEQ multiplex PCR; TCRdb stores in-frame clones only, minus some. The table records about 240,000 clones, 85% of them present only once. The sequenced sample consisted of peripheral blood. The receptors derive from a man aged 50 or older with COVID-19, enrolled during active disease. The CDR3 runs from the conserved cysteine through the conserved F or W. Fields, in order: D gene, clone size, V gene, J gene, CDR3 DNA, CDR3 protein. D genes are given only for firm matches. Size tells how often a clone was seen (once, few, many) or the class of an expanded clone, and some rows leave it out.

d_call: .; clone_size: .; v_call: TRBV29-1; j_call: TRBJ1-5; cdr3_nt: TGCAGCGTTACGGGGGGCAATCAGCCCCAGCATTTT; cdr3_aa: CSVTGGNQPQHF
d_call: .; clone_size: .; v_call: TRBV28; j_call: TRBJ2-1; cdr3_nt: TGTGCCAGCAGAACTACTGGGGGGTTATCCTACAATGAGCAGTTCTTC; cdr3_aa: CASRTTGGLSYNEQFF
d_call: .; clone_size: .; v_call: TRBV3-1/TRBV3-2; j_call: TRBJ2-2; cdr3_nt: TGTGCCAGCAGCCACGGGACATTGAACACCGGGGAGCTGTTTTTT; cdr3_aa: CASSHGTLNTGELFF
d_call: TRBD1; clone_size: .; v_call: TRBV3-1/TRBV3-2; j_call: TRBJ2-1; cdr3_nt: TGTGCCAGCAGCCTCAGACAGGGTAGCTCCTACAATGAGCAGTTCTTC; cdr3_aa: CASSLRQGSSYNEQFF
d_call: TRBD1; clone_size: .; v_call: TRBV4-3; j_call: TRBJ1-4; cdr3_nt: TGCGCCAGCAGCCAATGGGGGACAGGGGACGAAAAACTGTTTTTT; cdr3_aa: CASSQWGTGDEKLFF
d_call: .; clone_size: .; v_call: TRBV6-5; j_call: TRBJ1-2; cdr3_nt: TGTGCCAGCCTTTTAACCCCGGGGATGGGTGGCTACACCTTC; cdr3_aa: CASLLTPGMGGYTF
d_call: .; clone_size: .; v_call: TRBV5-1; j_call: TRBJ2-5; cdr3_nt: TGCGCCAGCCGGCAGGAAGAGACCCAGTACTTC; cdr3_aa: CASRQEETQYF
d_call: .; clone_size: .; v_call: TRBV25-1; j_call: TRBJ1-2; cdr3_nt: TGTGCCAGCAGTGAATACATCTATGGCTACACCTTC; cdr3_aa: CASSEYIYGYTF
d_call: .; clone_size: once; v_call: TRBV5-4; j_call: TRBJ2-3; cdr3_nt: TGTGCCAGCAGCCGGAAGGGGGTCGACACAGATACGCAGTATTTT; cdr3_aa: CASSRKGVDTDTQYF
d_call: TRBD2; clone_size: .; v_call: TRBV28; j_call: TRBJ2-1; cdr3_nt: TGTGCCAGCAGTTTTAGGGTTAGCGGGGAGTATCTTGTCAATGAGCAGTTCTTC; cdr3_aa: CASSFRVSGEYLVNEQFF
d_call: .; clone_size: .; v_call: TRBV10-3; j_call: TRBJ2-1; cdr3_nt: TGTGCCATCAGTGAGTCCGATAAACTATCAAATGAGCAGTTCTTC; cdr3_aa: CAISESDKLSNEQFF
d_call: TRBD2; clone_size: .; v_call: TRBV5-1; j_call: TRBJ2-1; cdr3_nt: TGCGCCAGCAGCGCCGGGACTAGCGGGGGGTACTACAATGAGCAGTTCTTC; cdr3_aa: CASSAGTSGGYYNEQFF
d_call: TRBD1; clone_size: .; v_call: TRBV5-5; j_call: TRBJ1-3; cdr3_nt: TGTGCCAGCAGCTCGGGACAGCCTGGAAACACCATATATTTT; cdr3_aa: CASSSGQPGNTIYF
d_call: .; clone_size: .; v_call: TRBV5-4; j_call: TRBJ1-1; cdr3_nt: TGTGCCAGCAGCTTGTACAAGGGGACTGAAGCTTTCTTT; cdr3_aa: CASSLYKGTEAFF
d_call: .; clone_size: .; v_call: TRBV2; j_call: TRBJ2-7; cdr3_nt: TGTGCCACCTCGGGACAAATGGGATACGAGCAGTACTTC; cdr3_aa: CATSGQMGYEQYF
d_call: TRBD1; clone_size: .; v_call: TRBV7-2; j_call: TRBJ1-2; cdr3_nt: TGTGCCAGCAGTATAGGGGGCGCCAGCTATGGCTACACCTTC; cdr3_aa: CASSIGGASYGYTF
d_call: TRBD1; clone_size: .; v_call: TRBV18; j_call: TRBJ1-2; cdr3_nt: TGTGCCAGCTCACCCCCAGGGGGGCATGGCTACACCTTC; cdr3_aa: CASSPPGGHGYTF
d_call: TRBD1; clone_size: .; v_call: TRBV5-6; j_call: TRBJ2-7; cdr3_nt: TGTGCCAGCAGCTCTGGACAGGGGGTAAGCGGCGAGTACTTC; cdr3_aa: CASSSGQGVSGEYF
d_call: .; clone_size: .; v_call: TRBV28; j_call: TRBJ2-3; cdr3_nt: TGTGCCAGCAGTTCGTTGGAGGGGACTTCTGCTACGCAGTATTTT; cdr3_aa: CASSSLEGTSATQYF
d_call: TRBD2; clone_size: .; v_call: TRBV19; j_call: TRBJ2-2; cdr3_nt: TGTGCCAGCCGCACTGGCGGGGGGCCTACCGGGGAGCTGTTTTTT; cdr3_aa: CASRTGGGPTGELFF